The 26 T cell receptor beta chains presented below share a single source sample, sequenced in a study of OX40 agonist ivuxolimab in advanced cancers. The table came from immunoSEQ multiplex PCR; TCRdb's copy has only in-frame clones and leaves some out. This table holds tens of thousands of clones, more than 85% found once. The starting material was CD4+ or CD8+ T cells sorted from blood, obtained in a trial of the OX40 agonist ivuxolimab. All receptors derive from an adult with an advanced solid tumor such as melanoma, head and neck, liver or kidney cancer.

The chain has TRBV28 and TRBJ1-5; 9 nucleotides align to TRBD1. Germline CDR1 and CDR2: MDHEN and SYDVKM. V shed 7 bases, J shed 15 bases, and the junction held 7 bases outside the gene matches. The CDR3 has 11 residues. The CDR3: CASNLRGQGHF. The CDR3 nucleotides are TGTGCCAGCAATCTTCGGGGACAGGGGCATTTT.

The chain links TRBV23-1 to TRBJ2-2, with D perhaps given as TRBD1 or TRBD2 (6 bases each). TRBV23-1 is labeled an ORF, and its function is uncertain. Trimming pared 7 bases from V and 3 bases from J, leaving 15 bases between. This CDR3 spans 15 amino acids. DNA of the CDR3: TGCGCCAGCATACTGGGGGGACACCACACCGGGGAGCTGTTTTTT. It yields the protein CASILGGHHTGELFF.

V usage is TRBV5-4 and J usage is TRBJ2-1; TRBD2 matches 12 bases. Germline V gene lookup returns CDR1 SGHNT and CDR2 YYREEE (reference sequence). The CDR3 loop spans 15 amino acids. V shed 3 bases, J shed 7 bases, and the junction held 5 bases outside the gene matches. The CDR3 nucleotides are TGTGCCAGCAGCTCCCGACTAGCGGGAGCAAATGAGCAGTTCTTC. Translation: CASSSRLAGANEQFF.

With regard to this clone: At the DNA level, this CDR3 is encoded by other sequences in the same sample as well. This chain connects TRBV4-3 to TRBJ1-1; D remains unclear. In germline, CDR1 is LGHNA, CDR2 YSLEER. This CDR3 contains 13 residues. The V end was cut by 1 base, the J end by 2 bases, with 5 bases between. CDR3 protein: CASSQGVNTEAFF. CDR3 nucleotide sequence: TGCGCCAGCAGCCAAGGAGTTAACACTGAAGCTTTCTTT.

The V gene is TRBV6-5, the J gene TRBJ2-7, with 9 nucleotides matching TRBD2. Germline CDR1 MNHEY, CDR2 SVGAGI. The J segment lost 6 bases and the V segment lost 4 bases, leaving 13 bases of the junction unmatched. This CDR3 is built from 16 residues. The CDR3 sequence is CASSSIGGGAQGEQYF. DNA for the CDR3: TGTGCCAGCAGTTCCATCGGCGGGGGGGCGCAGGGCGAGCAGTACTTC.

This clone was counted a single time. The chain carries TRBV6-1 and TRBJ1-5; D ambiguous. The germline gives CDR1 MNHNS, CDR2 SASEGT. Trimming shortened V by 5 bases and J by 2 bases, and 7 bases separated the two germline ends. The CDR3 extends over 13 amino acids. CDR3 residues: CASSQVGNQPQHF. CDR3 in DNA: TGTGCCAGCAGTCAGGTGGGCAATCAGCCCCAGCATTTT.

The V gene is TRBV5-8, the J gene TRBJ2-5, with 9 bases that match TRBD1. Unmatched junction bases numbered 10, after V lost 5 bases and J lost 2 bases. Germline V gene data show CDR1 as SGHTS and CDR2 as YDEGEE. This CDR3 has 16 residues. Here the CDR3 DNA reads TGTGCCAGCAGTCTTGGGACAGGGACAGAACAAGAGACCCAGTACTTC. Its protein is CASSLGTGTEQETQYF.

This sequence joins TRBV12-5 and TRBJ1-1; 7 bases are a match to TRBD1. The junction had 6 bases not matched to a gene; V was cut back by 1 base and J by 4 bases. Germline CDR1 is LGHNT and CDR2 is FRNRAP. The CDR3 is 15 residues long. DNA of the CDR3: TGTGCTAGTGGTTTGGCCTCAGGGGGGGGCACTGAAGCTTTCTTT. Translating gives CASGLASGGGTEAFF. The variable domain in full, with the rest retrieved from reference TRBV12-5 and TRBJ1-1, is DARVTQTPRHKVTEMGQEVTMRCQPILGHNTVFWYRQTMMQGLELLAYFRNRAPLDDSGMPKDRFSAEMPDATLATLKIQPSEPRDSAVYFCASGLASGGGTEAFFGQGTRLTVV.

V and J are TRBV6-5 and TRBJ2-3; 13 nucleotides agree with TRBD2. Germline CDR1 and CDR2: MNHEY and SVGAGI. The V gene end was trimmed by 5 bases and the J gene end by 4 bases; junction bases not matched to a gene: 3. This CDR3 has 15 amino acids. This CDR3 is CASSLTSGRPDTQYF. The CDR3 DNA reads TGTGCCAGCAGTCTGACTAGCGGGAGGCCAGATACGCAGTATTTT.

The V gene is TRBV18, the J gene TRBJ2-1; D not resolved. Trimming took off 3 bases at V and 3 bases at J, with 9 bases between the two ends. CDR1 and CDR2 (germline): KGHSH, LQKENI. This CDR3 comprises 14 residues. CDR3 nucleotides: TGTGCCAGCTCACCCGGGTACGTCTACAATGAGCAGTTCTTC. Protein product: CASSPGYVYNEQFF.

This clone was observed once. This chain links TRBV7-2 with TRBJ2-5; 9 nucleotides match TRBD1. Germline values: CDR1 SGHTA, CDR2 FQGNSA. The CDR3 loop spans 16 amino acids. V lost 5 bases, J lost 4 bases, and 11 bases stayed unmatched. Here the CDR3 reads CASSATSGTGRETQYF. The DNA of the CDR3 is TGTGCCAGCAGCGCCACCTCCGGGACAGGGAGAGAGACCCAGTACTTC.

This clone was detected a few times. The V call is TRBV5-1, the J call TRBJ1-3, with 7 bases matching TRBD1. J gave up 3 bases and V 4 bases, and 4 bases lay outside the gene matches. In germline, CDR1 is SGHRS, CDR2 YFSETQ. CDR3 size: 14 residues. CDR3 loop: CASSPGQLGNTIYF. In DNA, the CDR3 is TGCGCCAGCAGCCCGGGACAGCTTGGAAACACCATATATTTT.

The V call is TRBV28, the J call TRBJ2-3, with 13 bases that match TRBD2. Germline V gene sequence: CDR1 MDHEN, CDR2 SYDVKM. V shed 6 bases, J shed 7 bases, and the junction held 7 bases outside the gene matches. CDR3 size: 15 residues. CDR3 coding DNA: TGTGCCAGCAGAGGGACTAGCGGGATTGGACATACGCAGTATTTT. This translates into CASRGTSGIGHTQYF. The variable domain in full, with the rest retrieved from reference TRBV28 and TRBJ2-3, is DVKVTQSSRYLVKRTGEKVFLECVQDMDHENMFWYRQDPGLGLRLIYFSYDVKMKEKGDIPEGYSVSREKKERFSLILESASTNQTSMYLCASRGTSGIGHTQYFGPGTRLTVL.

The chain is built from TRBV7-8 and TRBJ2-2; the match to TRBD1 covers 7 bases. The CDR3 consists of 15 residues. Germline trimming cut 1 base from V and 5 bases from J; bases unmatched to any gene: 4. The germline CDR1 and CDR2 sequences are SGHVS and FQNEAQ. DNA for the CDR3: TGTGCCAGCAGCTTAGAGGGGGCGAGGACCGGGGAGCTGTTTTTT. Translation: CASSLEGARTGELFF.

V usage is TRBV5-4 and J usage is TRBJ2-2; possibly TRBD1 for D (6 bases). The germline V gene encodes CDR1 SGHNT and CDR2 YYREEE (reference sequence). V lost 4 bases and J 6 bases, leaving 13 bases between the germline ends. The CDR3 runs to 14 residues. DNA of the CDR3: TGTGCCAGCAGCGTACTACAGGGAGCCGGGGAGCTGTTTTTT. Protein product: CASSVLQGAGELFF. Full variable domain (outside the CDR3, taken from reference TRBV5-4 and TRBJ2-2): ETGVTQSPTHLIKTRGQQVTLRCSSQSGHNTVSWYQQALGQGPQFIFQYYREEENGRGNFPPRFSGLQFPNYSSELNVNALELDDSALYLCASSVLQGAGELFFGEGSRLTVL.

This chain joins TRBV7-8 and TRBJ2-5; tentative D call: TRBD2 (5 bases). This CDR3 has 14 amino acids. CDR1 and CDR2 from the germline V gene are SGHVS and FQNEAQ. V was shortened by 1 base and J by 4 bases, with 10 bases between the two germline ends. The CDR3 here is CASSLGASGETQYF. DNA for the CDR3: TGTGCCAGCAGCTTAGGGGCCAGCGGAGAGACCCAGTACTTC. Full variable domain (outside the CDR3, taken from reference TRBV7-8 and TRBJ2-5): GAGVSQSPRYKVAKRGQDVALRCDPISGHVSLFWYQQALGQGPEFLTYFQNEAQLDKSGLPSDRFFAERPEGSVSTLKIQRTQQEDSAVYLCASSLGASGETQYFGPGTRLLVL.

The chain couples TRBV7-3 to TRBJ2-3; no firm D call. The CDR3 totals 14 residues. The germline V gene has CDR1 SGHTA and CDR2 FQGTGA. Trimming took 0 bases from V and 0 from J, leaving 4 bases between them. The CDR3 nucleotides read TGTGCCAGCAGCTTAACCCCAAGCACAGATACGCAGTATTTT. It is translated as CASSLTPSTDTQYF.

This clone was counted once. The CDR3: CASSVDREGRGTQYF. CDR3 sequence (DNA): TGTGCCAGCAGCGTAGATCGAGAGGGGCGGGGGACCCAGTACTTC. The V call is TRBV9, the J call TRBJ2-5; D is perhaps TRBD2 (6 bases). Germline CDR1 is SGDLS and CDR2 is YYNGEE. The CDR3 loop spans 15 amino acids. V was cut by 0 bases and J by 7 bases, with 16 bases left in between.

The chain recombines TRBV7-2 with TRBJ2-7, with 9 bases fitting TRBD1. The germline V gene has CDR1 SGHTA and CDR2 FQGNSA. V lost 11 bases and J lost 0; bases outside the gene matches: 8. The CDR3 consists of 14 residues. The CDR3 DNA reads TGTGCCTCTAGCCCGGACAGGGGCTCCTACGAGCAGTACTTC. Translating gives CASSPDRGSYEQYF.

As DNA, the CDR3 is TGCAGCGCCGGGACAGCCGGGGGCTACACCTTC. This encodes CSAGTAGGYTF. This chain uses TRBV29-1 with TRBJ1-2; 7 nucleotides match TRBD1. In germline, CDR1 is SQVTM, CDR2 ANQGSEA. CDR3 length: 11 amino acids. Unmatched junction bases numbered 7, after V lost 7 bases and J lost 8 bases.

The rearrangement links TRBV5-1 to TRBJ2-7; D is perhaps TRBD1 (5 bases). The germline gives CDR1 SGHRS, CDR2 YFSETQ. V lost 2 bases and J lost 0, with 15 bases in between. The CDR3 runs 16 residues. CDR3 loop: CASSLMQGSSSYEQYF. In DNA form, the CDR3 reads TGCGCCAGCAGCTTAATGCAGGGATCGAGCTCCTACGAGCAGTACTTC.

In its sample, this clone was seen once. J is TRBJ2-7 and V is TRBV13; TRBD1 aligns across 7 bases. The ends lost 4 bases at V and 1 base at J; junction bases unmatched: 7. Germline V gene sequence: CDR1 PRHDT, CDR2 FYEKMQ (reference sequence). CDR3 length: 15 residues. The CDR3 sequence is CASSSGDSRSYEQYF. CDR3 coding DNA: TGTGCCAGCAGCTCAGGGGACAGCCGATCCTACGAGCAGTACTTC.

V gene TRBV2 combines with J gene TRBJ2-1; 14 bases are shared with TRBD2. The CDR3 spans 15 residues. Germline V gene sequence: CDR1 SNHLY, CDR2 FYNNEI. J lost 5 bases, V lost 6 bases, and 3 bases had no gene match. CDR3: CASRRTSGGNNEQFF. The CDR3 nucleotides read TGTGCCAGCAGGAGGACTAGCGGGGGGAACAATGAGCAGTTCTTC.

The chain employs TRBV27 and TRBJ2-3, with D maybe TRBD2 (6 bases). This CDR3 is built from 16 residues. Trimming cost V 6 bases and J 0 bases, with 16 bases left between them. CDR1 is MNHEY and CDR2 is SMNVEV in the germline V gene (reference sequence). The CDR3 DNA reads TGTGCCAGCAGGAAAAGAGGGGCGGGGAGCACAGATACGCAGTATTTT. Its protein product is CASRKRGAGSTDTQYF.

The chain carries TRBV19 and TRBJ1-5; D gene unclear. The germline V gene encodes CDR1 LNHDA and CDR2 SQIVND (reference sequence). CDR3 length: 13 amino acids. V was shortened by 5 bases and J by 3 bases, with 8 bases between the two germline ends. The DNA for the CDR3 is TGTGCCAGTAGTTTCCCGGTCAATCAGCCCCAGCATTTT. Amino acids: CASSFPVNQPQHF.

The chain employs TRBV7-9 and TRBJ2-5; D tentatively reads TRBD1 or TRBD2 (6 bases each). The length of the CDR3 is 15 residues. In germline, CDR1 is SEHNR, CDR2 FQNEAQ (reference sequence). V shed 1 base and J shed 1 base, with 10 bases lying between them. CDR3 nucleotides: TGTGCCAGCAGCTTAGGTGGGGGGCCCCAAGAGACCCAGTACTTC. Its translation is CASSLGGGPQETQYF.